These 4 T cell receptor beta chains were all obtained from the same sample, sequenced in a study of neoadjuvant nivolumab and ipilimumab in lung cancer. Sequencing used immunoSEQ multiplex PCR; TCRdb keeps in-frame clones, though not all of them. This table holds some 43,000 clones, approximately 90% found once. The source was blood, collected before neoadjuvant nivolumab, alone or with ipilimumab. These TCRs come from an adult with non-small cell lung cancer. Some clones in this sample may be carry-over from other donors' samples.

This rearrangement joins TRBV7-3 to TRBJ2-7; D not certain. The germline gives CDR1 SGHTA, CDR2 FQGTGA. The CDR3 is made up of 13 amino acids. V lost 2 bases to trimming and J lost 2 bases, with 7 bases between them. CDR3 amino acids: CASSLGVTYEQYF. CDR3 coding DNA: TGTGCCAGCAGCTTAGGGGTGACCTACGAGCAGTACTTC. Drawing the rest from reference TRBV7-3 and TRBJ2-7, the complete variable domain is GAGVSQTPSNKVTEKGKYVELRCDPISGHTALYWYRQSLGQGPEFLIYFQGTGAADDSGLPNDRFFAVRPEGSVSTLKIQRTERGDSAVYLCASSLGVTYEQYFGPGTRLTVT.

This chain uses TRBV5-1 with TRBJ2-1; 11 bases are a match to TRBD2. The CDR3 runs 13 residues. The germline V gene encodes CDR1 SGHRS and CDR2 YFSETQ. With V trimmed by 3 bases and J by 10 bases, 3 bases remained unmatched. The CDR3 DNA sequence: TGCGCCAGCAGCTACGGGACTAGCGGAGAGCAGTTCTTC. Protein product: CASSYGTSGEQFF.

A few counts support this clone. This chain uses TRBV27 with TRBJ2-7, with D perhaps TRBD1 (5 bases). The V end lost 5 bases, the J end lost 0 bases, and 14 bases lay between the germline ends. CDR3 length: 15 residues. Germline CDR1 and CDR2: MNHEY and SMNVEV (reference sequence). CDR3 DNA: TGTGCCAGCAGTCCTGACAGAAGCTCCTCCTACGAGCAGTACTTC. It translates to CASSPDRSSSYEQYF.

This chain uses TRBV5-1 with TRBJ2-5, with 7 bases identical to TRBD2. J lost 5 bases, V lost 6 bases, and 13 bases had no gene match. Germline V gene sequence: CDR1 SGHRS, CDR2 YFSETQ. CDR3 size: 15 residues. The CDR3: CASKAVGREGETQYF. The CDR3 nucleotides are TGCGCCAGCAAGGCCGTTGGCAGGGAGGGGGAGACCCAGTACTTC.